The T cell receptor beta chain under discussion was sequenced for a study of T cells in Graves' hyperthyroidism and ophthalmopathy. The V and J ends lost 10 bases and 2 bases, in that order; junction bases with no gene match: 8. The CDR3 totals 13 residues. The germline gives CDR1 LNHDA, CDR2 SQIVND (reference sequence). RNA transcripts provided the source from which TCR beta CDR3 regions were amplified. When the TCR CDR3 underwent first-round RT-PCR, the HTBI primer set was used. One entry per CDR3 protein, called by TCRdb with MiXCR from the multiplex PCR reads. The data hold about 520,000 distinct CDR3 sequences, with about 20% observed a single time. The sample holds many counts of this clonotype.

The chain couples TRBV19 to TRBJ2-7; 7 bases map to TRBD1. The source material was blood. The origin of this receptor is a man younger than 35 with Graves' hyperthyroidism. The DNA for the CDR3 is TGTGCCACCGCACAGGGGAATCCCTACGAGCAGTACTTC. The encoded protein is CATAQGNPYEQYF. Full variable domain (missing parts from reference TRBV19 and TRBJ2-7): DGGITQSPKYLFRKEGQNVTLSCEQNLNHDAMYWYRQDPGQGLRLIYYSQIVNDFQKGDIAEGYSVSREKKESFPLTVTSAQKNPTAFYLCATAQGNPYEQYFGPGTRLTVT.